This TCR beta chain originates from a study of blood T cells in healthy people across ages. General study findings and limits: A strong correlation was found between TCR beta diversity and the percentage of naive T cells. When set beside aged donors, long-lived donors presented more naive CD4+ cells and higher diversity. Estimates drawn from one million T cells were deemed to understate diversity.

With each sample, at least 5.5 micrograms of total RNA were extracted. Comment on this clonotype: Its antigen is not known.

Combining a sample-barcoded 5' primer with a J-beta primer mix, a second PCR ran for about 7 to 11 cycles. TCRdb analysed the 5' RACE reads with MiXCR anew, one entry per CDR3 protein. The sample comprises about 970,000 distinct CDR3 sequences, just over 50% of which are singletons, and 20% to 25% rests with the top ten. The material sequenced was blood. This TCR derives from a woman aged 60-70 years in good health.

CDR3 sequence (DNA): TGTGCCAGCAGTTACCCCTCGCCGGCGAACACTGAAGCTTTCTTT. Its protein product is CASSYPSPANTEAFF. The chain recombines TRBV6-6 with TRBJ1-1; no definite D call. This CDR3 spans 15 amino acids. V lost 2 bases and J lost 1, with 11 bases in between. Germline V gene data show CDR1 as MNHNY and CDR2 as SVGAGI (reference sequence).